These 31 T cell receptor beta chains were sequenced from one sample in a study of T cell repertoires in cytomegalovirus infection. No antigen is known for these receptors. TCRdb used MiXCR to reprocess the reads, holding one entry per CDR3 protein. This table has around 430,000 distinct CDR3 sequences, 40% to 50% appearing once. The source material was cultured PBMCs, sampled from culture after CMV antigen stimulation. These receptors all come from a human donor in good health (CMV status not recorded). Some clones in this sample may be carry-over from other donors' samples.

On this clonotype: An end of the junction differs from the germline gene, which may be a read error. The chain links TRBV25-1 to TRBJ1-1; 7 positions match TRBD1. This CDR3 has 12 residues. Germline CDR1 reads MGHDK; CDR2 reads SYGVNS. The CDR3 reads CTSSGDSYEAFF. The CDR3 DNA is TGTACCAGCAGCGGGGACAGTTATGAAGCTTTCTTT.

There are a few counts of this clonotype. The genes are TRBV7-2 and TRBJ1-2; 10 bases fit TRBD1. The V gene end was trimmed by 0 bases and the J gene end by 5 bases; junction bases not matched to a gene: 6. This CDR3 is 16 amino acids long. CDR1 SGHTA and CDR2 FQGNSA come from the germline V gene. CDR3 in amino acids: CASSLAQGQGGYGYTF. Written as DNA, the CDR3 is TGTGCCAGCAGCTTAGCGCAAGGACAGGGGGGATATGGCTACACCTTC.

V gene TRBV7-6 combines with J gene TRBJ2-1; 8 positions match TRBD1. The CDR3 has 16 residues. V was clipped by 2 bases and J by 7 bases; unmatched bases: 10. Germline CDR1 is SGHVS and CDR2 is FNYEAQ. CDR3 in amino acids: CASSLRRTGKRNEQFF. The CDR3 bases are TGTGCCAGCAGCTTACGCAGGACAGGGAAACGAAATGAGCAGTTCTTC.

This sequence joins TRBV10-3 and TRBJ2-7; the match to TRBD2 covers 9 bases. Germline V gives CDR1 ENHRY, CDR2 SYGVKD. The junction had 7 bases not matched to a gene; V was cut back by 8 bases and J by 2 bases. The CDR3 runs to 14 residues. In DNA form, the CDR3 reads TGTGCCATCGGGTCTAGCGGGGTGCCCTACGAGCAGTACTTC. Its protein is CAIGSSGVPYEQYF.

Notes on this clonotype: At one end, the junction sequence differs from germline, possibly due to a read error. This sequence joins TRBV5-1 and TRBJ2-3; D is perhaps TRBD1 or TRBD2 (5 bases each). Germline assignment: CDR1 SGHRS and CDR2 YFSETQ. This CDR3 comprises 13 residues. CDR3 DNA sequence: TGTGCCAGCAGCTCGGGGACGACAGATACGCAGTATTTT. Amino acid sequence: CASSSGTTDTQYF.

The chain links TRBV20-1 to TRBJ2-5; D is possibly TRBD2 (5 bases). Germline CDR1 DFQATT, CDR2 SNEGSKA (reference sequence). This CDR3 contains 15 residues. Deletions cut 8 bases from V and 6 bases from J, with 25 bases between. CDR3 protein: CSSPSGEGGRKTQYF. The CDR3 bases are TGCAGTTCCCCCTCTGGTGAGGGCGGGCGGAAGACCCAGTACTTC.

This clonotype was counted only a few times. The V call is TRBV4-1, the J call TRBJ2-7, with D hard to call. Germline-derived CDR1 and CDR2 are MGHRA and YSYEKL. The CDR3 is 16 amino acids. Trimming removed 5 bases from V and 0 bases from J, with 17 bases in between. CDR3 protein: CASSSSPGPASYEQYF. The DNA for the CDR3 is TGCGCCAGCAGCTCCTCCCCGGGCCCAGCCTCCTACGAGCAGTACTTC.

This clonotype was seen more than once but under ten times. The rearrangement links TRBV12-3 or TRBV12-4 to TRBJ1-6; 9 bases map to TRBD1. With 6 bases clipped from V and 10 bases from J, the junction kept 10 bases outside the gene matches. This CDR3 has 15 amino acids. CDR3 protein: CASSGDRVSRSPLHF. The CDR3 DNA sequence: TGTGCCAGCAGCGGGGACAGGGTTTCTCGGTCACCCCTCCACTTT.

This clonotype was picked up a small number of times. V and J are TRBV7-2 and TRBJ2-2, with 7 positions matching TRBD2. Per the germline V gene, CDR1 is SGHTA and CDR2 is FQGNSA. The CDR3 totals 14 residues. V gave up 4 bases and J gave up 7 bases; unmatched junction bases: 6. This CDR3 reads CASSSGLPYGELFF. The CDR3 DNA reads TGTGCCAGCAGCTCGGGACTACCTTACGGGGAGCTGTTTTTT.

The chain joins TRBV20-1 to TRBJ1-5; D uncertain. Trimming took off 3 bases at V and 2 bases at J, with 14 bases between the two ends. There are 15 residues in the CDR3. Germline CDR1 and CDR2: DFQATT and SNEGSKA (reference sequence). CDR3 amino acids: CSARISPRGNQPQHF. The CDR3 region has the DNA TGCAGTGCTAGGATCAGTCCACGGGGCAATCAGCCCCAGCATTTT.

This clonotype came up once. The rearrangement joins TRBV7-2 to TRBJ2-7, with D unclear. Trimming stripped 5 bases from V and 0 bases from J, with 8 bases between. Germline V CDR1 and CDR2: SGHTA, FQGNSA. The CDR3 totals 13 residues. The CDR3 region has the DNA TGTGCCAGCAGCCTACCCGCCTCCTACGAGCAGTACTTC. Its translation is CASSLPASYEQYF. Full variable domain (outside the CDR3, taken from reference TRBV7-2 and TRBJ2-7): GAGVSQSPSNKVTEKGKDVELRCDPISGHTALYWYRQSLGQGLEFLIYFQGNSAPDKSGLPSDRFSAERTGGSVSTLTIQRTQQEDSAVYLCASSLPASYEQYFGPGTRLTVT.

The V and J genes are TRBV27 and TRBJ2-7; D not certain. The CDR3 spans 13 residues. Trimming took 0 bases from V and 7 from J, leaving 10 bases between them. Germline CDR1 MNHEY, CDR2 SMNVEV (reference sequence). CDR3: CASSLSSPMEQYF. The CDR3 nucleotides are TGTGCCAGCAGTTTATCGTCCCCTATGGAGCAGTACTTC.

This clonotype was seen only a few times. The chain is built from TRBV7-9 and TRBJ2-5; 14 bases are a match to TRBD2. The germline CDR1 and CDR2 sequences are SEHNR and FQNEAQ (reference sequence). Unmatched junction bases numbered 6, after V lost 5 bases and J lost 4 bases. This CDR3 has 16 amino acids. CDR3 in DNA: TGTGCCAGCAGCCGGGGACTAGCGGGAGTGTCAGAGACCCAGTACTTC. This gives the protein CASSRGLAGVSETQYF.

This chain joins TRBV6-5 and TRBJ2-7, with D maybe TRBD2 (5 bases). The CDR3 is made up of 15 amino acids. Trimming shortened V by 6 bases and J by 0 bases, and 15 bases separated the two germline ends. The V gene's germline CDR1 is MNHEY and CDR2 SVGAGI. The CDR3 loop is CASSSLSGSSYEQYF. CDR3 DNA sequence: TGTGCCAGCAGCTCACTGAGCGGTAGCTCCTACGAGCAGTACTTC.

In DNA, the CDR3 is TGTGCCAGCAGCCGCTCAAACGGACTAGCGGGAGCCTACGAGCAGTACTTC. Translation: CASSRSNGLAGAYEQYF. The rearrangement uses TRBV7-2 and TRBJ2-7; 13 positions match TRBD2. The CDR3 is made up of 17 amino acids. Trimming removed 5 bases from V and 2 bases from J; junction bases left unmatched: 9. CDR1 is SGHTA and CDR2 is FQGNSA in the germline V gene.

V is TRBV7-9 and J is TRBJ1-2; D is ambiguous. The germline gives CDR1 SEHNR, CDR2 FQNEAQ (reference sequence). The V end lost 1 base, the J end lost 3 bases, and 6 bases lay between the germline ends. CDR3 length: 13 amino acids. CDR3 region: CASSLEHDYGYTF. The CDR3 DNA reads as TGTGCCAGCAGCTTAGAGCACGACTATGGCTACACCTTC.

V and J are TRBV2 and TRBJ2-1; no definite D call. The CDR3 is 11 residues long. V was pared by 6 bases and J by 14 bases, with 14 bases between. Germline loops: CDR1 SNHLY, CDR2 FYNNEI. The CDR3, as DNA: TGTGCCAGCAGCGGTACGGAGCCGGAGTTCTTC. Its translation: CASSGTEPEFF.

The chain recombines TRBV5-1 with TRBJ2-3, with D hard to call. Trimming stripped 7 bases from V and 0 bases from J, with 18 bases between. This CDR3 is built from 16 residues. The germline CDR1 and CDR2 sequences are SGHRS and YFSETQ. CDR3 DNA: TGCGCCAGCGCCCCCAACGCCCCTTCTAGCACAGATACGCAGTATTTT. This translates into CASAPNAPSSTDTQYF.

This clonotype was seen at least ten times. V is TRBV7-2 and J is TRBJ2-3, with 11 bases lining up with TRBD1. The CDR3 length is 15 residues. V lost 3 bases to trimming and J lost 5 bases; unmatched junction nucleotides: 4. Germline V CDR1 and CDR2: SGHTA, FQGNSA. CDR3 sequence: CASSFWTGGKDTQYF. The DNA of the CDR3 is TGTGCCAGCAGCTTCTGGACAGGGGGCAAAGATACGCAGTATTTT.

The genes are TRBV6-5 and TRBJ2-7; D gene ambiguous. This CDR3 has 13 amino acids. Trimming left V 2 bases short and J 4 bases short, with 9 bases between. Germline CDR1 MNHEY, CDR2 SVGAGI. The CDR3 sequence is CASSYGTSYEQYF. CDR3 in DNA: TGTGCCAGCAGTTACGGCACCAGTTACGAGCAGTACTTC.

This clonotype was detected only a few times. One end of the junction fails to match germline, which may point to a read error. The chain is built from TRBV19 and TRBJ2-3, with a tentative D call TRBD2 (5 bases). The CDR3 is 14 amino acids. The V gene's germline CDR1 is LNHDA and CDR2 SQIVND (reference sequence). CDR3 sequence (DNA): TGTGCCAGTAGACAACCGGCTAGCAAAGATACGCAGTATTTT. It specifies CASRQPASKDTQYF.

The table lists this clonotype with many counts. The chain recombines TRBV7-8 with TRBJ1-4; D not resolved. Germline V gene data show CDR1 as SGHVS and CDR2 as FQNEAQ. V lost 4 bases and J 7 bases, leaving 13 bases between the germline ends. CDR3 size: 14 residues. The CDR3 DNA follows: TGTGCCAGCAGCTACCCGGGCCTCCGTGAAAAACTGTTTTTT. Protein: CASSYPGLREKLFF.

The V gene is TRBV7-2, the J gene TRBJ2-3; the match to TRBD2 covers 8 bases. V lost 5 bases and J lost 2; bases outside the gene matches: 15. This CDR3 contains 18 residues. The germline V gene encodes CDR1 SGHTA and CDR2 FQGNSA. The CDR3: CASSLLVVAGTTTDTQYF. The CDR3 DNA follows: TGTGCCAGCAGCCTCCTGGTGGTAGCGGGGACAACCACAGATACGCAGTATTTT.

This clonotype was observed a few times. The J gene is TRBJ1-6, the V gene TRBV28; TRBD1 aligns across 7 bases. Germline CDR1 is MDHEN and CDR2 is SYDVKM. This CDR3 region has 15 residues. V was clipped by 2 bases and J by 14 bases; unmatched bases: 12. CDR3 bases: TGTGCCAGCAGTTTAGGAGGACAGGACCCTCGGGCCCTCCACTTT. Amino acids: CASSLGGQDPRALHF.

This chain uses TRBV5-5 with TRBJ2-7; 9 nucleotides agree with TRBD2. The germline CDR1 and CDR2 sequences are SGHKS and YYEKEE (reference sequence). The trim removed 3 bases at V and 3 bases at J, leaving 13 bases unmatched. The CDR3 spans 17 residues. In DNA, the CDR3 is TGTGCCAGCAGCTCCCCCGTCGGGCTAGCGGGAAGCTACGAGCAGTACTTC. It is translated as CASSSPVGLAGSYEQYF.

This clonotype was detected once. The CDR3 protein is CASRTQGSHEKLFF. The CDR3 DNA reads TGTGCCAGCAGGACACAGGGCAGTCATGAAAAACTGTTTTTT. The chain links TRBV12-3 or TRBV12-4 to TRBJ1-4; D possibly corresponds to TRBD1 (6 bases). This CDR3 region has 14 residues. Trimming removed 6 bases from V and 6 bases from J, with 14 bases in between.

This clonotype was detected ten times or more. The rearrangement uses TRBV7-2 and TRBJ1-1; D is unclear. The germline V gene encodes CDR1 SGHTA and CDR2 FQGNSA. CDR3 size: 13 residues. V was shortened by 3 bases and J by 0 bases, with 5 bases between the two germline ends. The CDR3 DNA reads as TGTGCCAGCAGCTTGCAGATGAACACTGAAGCTTTCTTT. This translates into CASSLQMNTEAFF.

The chain uses TRBV7-2 and TRBJ2-1; no definite D call. This CDR3 region has 16 residues. Germline values: CDR1 SGHTA, CDR2 FQGNSA. V lost 2 bases and J 6 bases, leaving 17 bases between the germline ends. This CDR3 reads CASSLTSVNRSNEQFF. DNA for the CDR3: TGTGCCAGCAGCTTAACCAGCGTGAACCGATCCAATGAGCAGTTCTTC.

This clonotype was counted a few times. The V call is TRBV7-8, the J call TRBJ1-4; D may be TRBD1 (5 bases). Germline-derived CDR1 and CDR2 are SGHVS and FQNEAQ. The CDR3 totals 15 residues. V was cut by 1 base and J by 8 bases, with 14 bases left in between. The CDR3 coding sequence is TGTGCCAGCAGCTTAGAGGCCGGGGCAGCCGAAAAACTGTTTTTT. It yields the protein CASSLEAGAAEKLFF.

V and J are TRBV7-2 and TRBJ2-2; 8 bases are shared with TRBD1. CDR1 and CDR2 from the germline V gene are SGHTA and FQGNSA. This CDR3 is 15 amino acids long. Unmatched junction bases numbered 5, after V lost 2 bases and J lost 6 bases. CDR3 protein: CASSLLGQGAGELFF. In nucleotides, the CDR3 is TGTGCCAGCAGCTTATTAGGACAGGGTGCCGGGGAGCTGTTTTTT.

V is TRBV5-4 and J is TRBJ2-1, with 8 bases aligning to TRBD2. The germline V gene encodes CDR1 SGHNT and CDR2 YYREEE (reference sequence). J gave up 5 bases and V 2 bases, and 6 bases lay outside the gene matches. The CDR3 covers 15 residues. The CDR3 loop reads CASSLPGLDNNEQFF. The CDR3 coding sequence is TGTGCCAGCAGCTTACCGGGACTAGATAACAATGAGCAGTTCTTC.